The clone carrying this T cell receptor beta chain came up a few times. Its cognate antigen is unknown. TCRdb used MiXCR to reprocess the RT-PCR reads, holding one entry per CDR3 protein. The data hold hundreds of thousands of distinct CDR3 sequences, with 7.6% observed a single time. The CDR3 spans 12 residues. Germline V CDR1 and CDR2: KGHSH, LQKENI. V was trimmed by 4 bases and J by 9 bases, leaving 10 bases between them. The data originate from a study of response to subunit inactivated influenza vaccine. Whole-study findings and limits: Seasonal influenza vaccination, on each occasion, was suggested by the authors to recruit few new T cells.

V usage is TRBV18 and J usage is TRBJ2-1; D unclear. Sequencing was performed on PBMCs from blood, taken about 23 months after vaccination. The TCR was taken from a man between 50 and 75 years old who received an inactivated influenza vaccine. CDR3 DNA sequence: TGTGCCAGCTCACTTACGCCCCGTGAGCAGTTCTTC. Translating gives CASSLTPREQFF.